A single sample gave rise to the 17 T cell receptor beta chains below, sequenced in a study of regulatory T cells in long-lasting Graves disease. To make TCR beta libraries, researchers used iRepertoire HTBI primers and Arm-PCR of CDR3 regions. TCRdb recomputed calls from the multiplex PCR reads with MiXCR, one row per CDR3 protein. The table lists about 430,000 distinct CDR3 sequences, 21% of them singletons. Noted time point: persistent/refractory GD, antithyroid drugs over 5 years with positive TRAb. PBMC RNA was the source of the TCR library. This material consisted of peripheral blood mononuclear cells (PBMCs), taken when the disease was refractory, from a patient treated with antithyroid drugs. The origin of the receptors is a female donor with Graves disease.

The gene calls are TRBV5-4 and TRBJ2-5; tentatively, D is TRBD1 (6 bases). Germline V gene sequence: CDR1 SGHNT, CDR2 YYREEE (reference sequence). V lost 0 bases to trimming and J lost 2 bases, with 17 bases between them. The CDR3 runs 17 residues. CDR3 DNA sequence: TGTGCCAGCAGCTTGGGAGGCAGGGGATCTAGACAAGAGACCCAGTACTTC. Translated, it gives CASSLGGRGSRQETQYF.

The sample holds many counts of this clonotype. The chain couples TRBV28 to TRBJ1-3, with 7 bases lining up with TRBD1. Trimming cost V 6 bases and J 1 base; bases outside gene matches: 3. The CDR3 is 14 amino acids. Looked up from germline, CDR1 is MDHEN and CDR2 is SYDVKM. CDR3 loop: CASSLQGSGNTIYF. Here the CDR3 DNA reads TGTGCCAGCAGCCTACAGGGGTCTGGAAACACCATATATTTT.

This clonotype was detected many times. The chain couples TRBV5-8 to TRBJ2-5; D gene unclear. The ends were cut back, 4 bases at V and 7 bases at J, with 14 bases in the middle. The CDR3 length is 13 residues. The germline gives CDR1 SGHTS, CDR2 YDEGEE. The CDR3 region has the DNA TGTGCCAGCAGCCTGGAAGTCTCGGGGACCCAGTACTTC. Its translation: CASSLEVSGTQYF.

The sample holds many counts of this clonotype. The rearrangement uses TRBV28 and TRBJ2-7, with D uncertain. There are 15 residues in the CDR3. CDR1 is MDHEN and CDR2 is SYDVKM in the germline V gene. The V gene lost 3 bases and the J gene lost 2 bases, with 14 bases spanning the gap. CDR3 loop: CASSFGLPRAYEQYF. The CDR3 DNA reads as TGTGCCAGCAGTTTTGGCCTACCCCGGGCCTACGAGCAGTACTTC.

The V gene is TRBV6-5, the J gene TRBJ2-1, with D possibly being TRBD2 (6 bases). The CDR3 is 16 residues long. V was shortened by 3 bases and J by 1 base, with 13 bases between the two germline ends. CDR1 and CDR2 from the germline V gene are MNHEY and SVGAGI. The CDR3 is CASSYSGTRSYNEQFF. CDR3 bases: TGTGCCAGCAGTTATAGCGGAACACGGTCCTACAATGAGCAGTTCTTC.

This clonotype was seen only a few times. This chain uses TRBV5-1 with TRBJ2-7; 7 bases are a match to TRBD2. This CDR3 is built from 15 residues. Trimming at V came to 7 bases and at J to 6 bases, leaving 16 bases not matched to a gene. Germline CDR1 SGHRS, CDR2 YFSETQ. Here the CDR3 reads CASLKQPSSGSEQYF. The CDR3 region has the DNA TGCGCCAGCCTTAAACAGCCAAGTAGCGGGTCCGAGCAGTACTTC. The variable domain in full, completed from reference TRBV5-1 and TRBJ2-7, reads KAGVTQTPRYLIKTRGQQVTLSCSPISGHRSVSWYQQTPGQGLQFLFEYFSETQRNKGNFPGRFSGRQFSNSRSEMNVSTLELGDSALYLCASLKQPSSGSEQYFGPGTRLTVT.

Remarks on this clonotype: One end of the junction is discordant with germline, which a read error may explain. This sequence joins TRBV7-2 and TRBJ1-1; D call uncertain. The CDR3 is 13 residues long. The germline V gene encodes CDR1 SGHTA and CDR2 FQGNSA. CDR3 coding DNA: TGTGCCAGCAGCCCCCCCCCGGGCACTGAAACTTTCTTT. Translation: CASSPPPGTETFF.

V gene TRBV6-2 or TRBV6-3 combines with J gene TRBJ1-1, with TRBD1 as a possible D gene (5 bases). Germline V gene lookup returns CDR1 MNHEY and CDR2 SVGEGT. This CDR3 contains 15 residues. V was shortened by 3 bases and J by 6 bases, with 17 bases between the two germline ends. The CDR3 loop reads CASSYSGTPGSEAFF. The CDR3 nucleotides are TGTGCCAGCAGTTATTCAGGGACCCCGGGCTCTGAAGCTTTCTTT.

This clonotype was seen ten or more times. This chain uses TRBV11-2 with TRBJ2-7; D gene uncertain. The CDR3 contains 13 residues. V gave up 4 bases and J gave up 1 base, with 8 bases separating them. CDR1 is SGHAT and CDR2 is FQNNGV in the germline V gene. The chain's CDR3 is CASSSQASYEQYF. As DNA, the CDR3 is TGTGCCAGCAGCTCCCAGGCTTCCTACGAGCAGTACTTC.

The V and J genes are TRBV7-6 and TRBJ1-5, with 9 bases fitting TRBD1. The germline gives CDR1 SGHVS, CDR2 FNYEAQ. CDR3 size: 17 residues. V gave up 0 bases and J gave up 2 bases; unmatched junction bases: 5. CDR3 in DNA: TGTGCCAGCAGCTTAGCGCCACAGGGGGCTGGCAATCAGCCCCAGCATTTT. Its protein is CASSLAPQGAGNQPQHF.

The chain has TRBV11-1 and TRBJ2-3; 10 bases are shared with TRBD1. The CDR3 spans 14 residues. The ends lost 3 bases at V and 5 bases at J; junction bases unmatched: 2. The V gene's germline CDR1 is SGHAT and CDR2 FQDESV (reference sequence). The CDR3, as DNA: TGTGCCAGCAGCTTGACAGGGGGCTTAGATACGCAGTATTTT. Residues: CASSLTGGLDTQYF.

The chain has TRBV7-9 and TRBJ1-3; 7 nucleotides agree with TRBD1. This CDR3 has 17 amino acids. Germline V gene sequence: CDR1 SEHNR, CDR2 FQNEAQ (reference sequence). The V segment lost 7 bases and the J segment 0 bases; nucleotides outside the gene matches: 12. The CDR3: CASKPITGAPSGNTIYF. The CDR3 bases are TGTGCCAGCAAACCAATAACAGGGGCACCCTCTGGAAACACCATATATTTT. Drawing the rest from reference TRBV7-9 and TRBJ1-3, the complete variable domain is DTGVSQNPRHKITKRGQNVTFRCDPISEHNRLYWYRQTLGQGPEFLTYFQNEAQLEKSRLLSDRFSAERPKGSFSTLEIQRTEQGDSAMYLCASKPITGAPSGNTIYFGEGSWLTVV.

This clonotype was counted only a few times. The rearrangement uses TRBV28 and TRBJ2-2, with TRBD1 identical over 10 bases. The CDR3 contains 19 residues. V lost 4 bases and J lost 3; bases outside the gene matches: 14. In germline, CDR1 is MDHEN, CDR2 SYDVKM. The CDR3 DNA follows: TGTGCCAGCAGTTCGTCCACCTTAAGACAGGGGGCGGACACCGGGGAGCTGTTTTTT. It translates to CASSSSTLRQGADTGELFF.

This clonotype occurred many times. This chain uses TRBV28 with TRBJ1-4, with 9 nucleotides matching TRBD1. V gave up 6 bases and J gave up 5 bases; unmatched junction bases: 4. Germline V gives CDR1 MDHEN, CDR2 SYDVKM. CDR3 length equals 14 residues. The CDR3 sequence: CASSSGTGNEKLFF. The CDR3 bases are TGTGCCAGCAGCTCCGGGACAGGGAATGAAAAACTGTTTTTT.

The rearrangement joins TRBV6-5 to TRBJ2-1; D unresolved. Trimming left V 2 bases short and J 7 bases short, with 15 bases between. This CDR3 comprises 15 residues. The germline V gene has CDR1 MNHEY and CDR2 SVGAGI. The DNA for the CDR3 is TGTGCCAGCAGTTACGGATCGGGCGGAAAGAATGAGCAGTTCTTC. Its protein is CASSYGSGGKNEQFF.

This clonotype showed up many times. The genes are TRBV6-5 and TRBJ1-6; a possible D gene is TRBD1 (5 bases). Per germline, CDR1 MNHEY and CDR2 SVGAGI. The V gene lost 0 bases and the J gene lost 8 bases, with 11 bases spanning the gap. This CDR3 has 15 amino acids. CDR3 sequence reads: CASSYSRVWHSPLHF. The CDR3 coding sequence is TGTGCCAGCAGTTACTCCAGGGTCTGGCATTCACCCCTCCACTTT.

In its sample, this clonotype was seen many times. V is TRBV28 and J is TRBJ2-7; TRBD2 matches 8 bases. Losses at the gene ends were 4 bases for V and 3 bases for J; bases not matched to a gene: 5. The length of the CDR3 is 14 residues. From germline, CDR1 is MDHEN and CDR2 SYDVKM. CDR3 sequence: CASSSPGLGYEQYF. The CDR3 nucleotides read TGTGCCAGCAGTTCCCCGGGACTAGGCTACGAGCAGTACTTC.